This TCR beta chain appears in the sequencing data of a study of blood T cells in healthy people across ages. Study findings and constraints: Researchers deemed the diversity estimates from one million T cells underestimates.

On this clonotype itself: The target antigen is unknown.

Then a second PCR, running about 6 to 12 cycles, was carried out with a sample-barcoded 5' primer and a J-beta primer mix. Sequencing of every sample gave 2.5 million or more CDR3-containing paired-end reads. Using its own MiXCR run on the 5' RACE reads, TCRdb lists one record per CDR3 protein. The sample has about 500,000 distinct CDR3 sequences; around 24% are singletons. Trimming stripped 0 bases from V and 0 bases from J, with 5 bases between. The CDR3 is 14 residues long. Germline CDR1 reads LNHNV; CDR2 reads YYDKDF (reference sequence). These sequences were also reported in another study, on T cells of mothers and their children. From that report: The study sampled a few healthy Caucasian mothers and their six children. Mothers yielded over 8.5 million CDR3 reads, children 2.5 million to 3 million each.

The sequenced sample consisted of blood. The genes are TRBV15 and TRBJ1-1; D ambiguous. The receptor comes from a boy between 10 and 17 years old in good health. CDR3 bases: TGTGCCACCAGCAGAGATCCCGTGAACACTGAAGCTTTCTTT. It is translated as CATSRDPVNTEAFF.